Given below is one TCR beta chain in context. The specificity of this receptor is unknown. Base-call qualities are not available, and no considerably larger clone is one nucleotide away. TCRbeta CDR3 regions were amplified from genomic DNA by means of the immunoSEQ Assay, a bias-controlled multiplex PCR. The authors' pipeline ran thus. The number of nucleated cells in each sample was estimated by amplification of reference gene primers within the assay. To quantify the absolute abundance of each unique TCRbeta CDR3 rearrangement, sequence reads were collapsed and filtered. For each sample, productive Simpson clonality was calculated by taking the square root of Simpson's diversity index across productive rearrangements. Drawn from immuneACCESS, this table holds only the in-frame rearrangements with V and J called that TCRdb kept. Clones are partly lost; checked studies trace under half to an unresolved V gene and leave the rest unexplained. The V and J calls and clone size come from that table; D and trimming were worked out from the DNA. Here the sample has 53,000 or so clones; around 80% occur a single time. The biggest ten clones account for 14% to 15% of the sample.

The collaborating institutions used their own protocols to collect whole blood in K2EDTA tubes. For TCRbeta analysis, collaborator samples were shipped as frozen whole blood, as isolated PBMCs, or as DNA extracted from either sample type. The data derive from a study of blood T cell repertoires in COVID-19 (dated by TCRdb to 2019 to 2021). Describing the broader study: Samples covering the acute and convalescent phases of COVID-19 were provided by collaborators in the United States, Italy and Spain. A de-identified subject ID, COVID-19 status, age in years and sex were almost always included in the sample metadata. Samples came from the ongoing ImmuneRACE study (first 160 participants) plus 1,254 subjects from 6 global collaborators. The dataset comprised deeply sampled blood TCRbeta repertoires from subjects exposed to, actively infected with, or recovered from COVID-19. The material from the prospective study consisted of cDNA or gDNA derived from T cells, B-cell-depleted T cells, or PBMCs. HLA class I and class II types, where available, came from metadata supplied by the sample provider rather than from assay-based typing. The repertoires were made available in a free public database intended to serve as a resource for research on the immune response to SARS-CoV-2.

What the study reported, not specific to this receptor: How much clinical and demographic metadata was included differed by source and by participant, and the metadata was provided uncurated.

The CDR3 measures 14 amino acids from cysteine to phenylalanine. The retained sequence is limited to the CDR3, 42 bases, with the frame set at the first base. Trimming leaves V shorter by 12 bases and J shorter by 6 bases, with the junction holding 13 bases beyond the gene matches. Taken from the germline V gene, the CDR1 and CDR2 loops are KGHDR and SFDVKD. Material for sequencing was peripheral blood. The receptor was derived from a human donor with active or convalescent COVID-19. The donor label of this sample is uncertain. The chain links TRBV24-1 with TRBJ2-1, with 7 central nucleotides matching TRBD2. In nucleotides, the sequence is TGTGCCGTTATGGCGGGAGAATTAGGCAATGAGCAGTTCTTC. Translation gives CAVMAGELGNEQFF.